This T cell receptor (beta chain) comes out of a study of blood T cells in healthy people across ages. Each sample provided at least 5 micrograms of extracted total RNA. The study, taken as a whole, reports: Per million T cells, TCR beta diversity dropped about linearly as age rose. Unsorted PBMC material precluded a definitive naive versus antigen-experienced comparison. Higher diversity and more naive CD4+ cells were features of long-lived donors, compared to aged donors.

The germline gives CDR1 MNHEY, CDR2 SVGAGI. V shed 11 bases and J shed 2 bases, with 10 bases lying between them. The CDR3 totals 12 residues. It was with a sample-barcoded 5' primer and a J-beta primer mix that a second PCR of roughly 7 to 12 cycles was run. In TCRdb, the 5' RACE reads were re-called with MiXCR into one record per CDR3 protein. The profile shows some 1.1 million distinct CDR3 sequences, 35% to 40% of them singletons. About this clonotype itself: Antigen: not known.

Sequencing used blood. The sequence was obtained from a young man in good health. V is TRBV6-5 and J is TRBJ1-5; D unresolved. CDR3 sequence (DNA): TGTGCCGCGGGGAACGGCAATCAGCCCCAGCATTTT. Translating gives CAAGNGNQPQHF.